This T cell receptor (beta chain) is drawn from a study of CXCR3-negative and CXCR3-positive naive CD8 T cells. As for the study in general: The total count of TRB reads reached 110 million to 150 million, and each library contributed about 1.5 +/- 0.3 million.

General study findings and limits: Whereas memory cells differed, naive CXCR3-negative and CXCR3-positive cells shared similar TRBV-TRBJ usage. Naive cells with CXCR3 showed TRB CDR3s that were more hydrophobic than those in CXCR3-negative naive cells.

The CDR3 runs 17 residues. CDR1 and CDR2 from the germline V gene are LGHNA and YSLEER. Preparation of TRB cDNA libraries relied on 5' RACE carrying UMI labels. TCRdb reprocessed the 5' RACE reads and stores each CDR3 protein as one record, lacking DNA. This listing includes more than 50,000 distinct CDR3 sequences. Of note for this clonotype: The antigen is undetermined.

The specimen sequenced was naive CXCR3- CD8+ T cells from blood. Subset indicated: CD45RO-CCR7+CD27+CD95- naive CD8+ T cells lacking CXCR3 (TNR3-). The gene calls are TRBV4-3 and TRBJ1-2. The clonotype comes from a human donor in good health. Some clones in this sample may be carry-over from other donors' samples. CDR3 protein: CASSQEWWSSSRYGYTF.